Included here is one TCR beta chain sequence, with context. What antigen it recognizes has not been identified. No quality values exist for individual bases; no much larger clone is one base distant. Library prep was done by the immunoSEQ multiplex PCR assay. The study's processing was this. A statistical classification framework was built to diagnose cytomegalovirus status from the catalog of TCR beta chain sequences. Sourced from immuneACCESS, this table was stored by TCRdb with only in-frame sequences that have V and J called. A share of the clones is absent; for the studies checked, an unresolved V gene accounts for under half, and the remainder has no known explanation. V and J calls and clone size are those listed in that table; D and trimming were worked out from the DNA. Here the sample has 120,000 or so clones; 95% to 97% occur a single time. 1.5% to 2% of the sample is held by the ten biggest clonotypes.

The donors belonged to the validation cohort of about 110 subjects, which was separate from the approximately 700-subject first cohort. CDR3 length: 15 amino acids, cysteine to phenylalanine. Only CDR3 DNA is held: 45 bases, read in frame from base 1. Looking up the germline V gene (reference sequence) yields CDR1 MNHNY and CDR2 SVGAGI. The germline ends are 9 bases apart after V is trimmed by 0 bases and J by 0 bases. This specimen belongs to a study of cytomegalovirus exposure and HLA in healthy donors (dated by TCRdb to about 2017). Background on the whole study: The 666 repertoires of the first cohort and the approximately 110 validation repertoires were produced on the same platform, according to a later analysis. The study aimed to test whether signatures of past pathogen exposure could be identified by cataloging public T cell receptors. Along with the approximately 620-subject first cohort, a separate validation cohort of over 90 different subjects was used. High-throughput TCR immunosequencing, statistical association of individual TCRs with disease status, and machine learning were combined to predict cytomegalovirus infection status. What the research found in general, with its limitations: It was suggested by the authors that the approach could potentially be generalized to other disease states and immunological phenotypes. The classifier was reported to diagnose cytomegalovirus status with high specificity and sensitivity in both the original and validation cohorts. Most TCR sequences were seen in very few donors, while some public TCRs were found in many individuals. All 120 or so repertoires were used to score co-occurrence in the validation cohort in a later analysis, because that analysis had no HLA typing for the cohort. Of the cluster scores, approximately 95% were above 0 in a later analysis, which found that TCRs clustered in the first cohort also tended to co-occur in the roughly 130 validation repertoires. The study listed 150 to 200 TCR beta chains as associated with cytomegalovirus. In vitro tests confirmed that a few of the cytomegalovirus-associated TCR beta chains recognize cytomegalovirus antigens.

This sequence uses TRBV6-6 and TRBJ2-7; TRBD2 is a weak D gene call, 5 bases matching. Material for sequencing was PBMCs. The TCR sequence derives from a man between 18 and 29 years old in good health and CMV-seronegative. In nucleotides, the sequence is TGTGCCAGCAGTTACTCACCGAGCGGCTCCTACGAGCAGTACTTC. This codes for CASSYSPSGSYEQYF.